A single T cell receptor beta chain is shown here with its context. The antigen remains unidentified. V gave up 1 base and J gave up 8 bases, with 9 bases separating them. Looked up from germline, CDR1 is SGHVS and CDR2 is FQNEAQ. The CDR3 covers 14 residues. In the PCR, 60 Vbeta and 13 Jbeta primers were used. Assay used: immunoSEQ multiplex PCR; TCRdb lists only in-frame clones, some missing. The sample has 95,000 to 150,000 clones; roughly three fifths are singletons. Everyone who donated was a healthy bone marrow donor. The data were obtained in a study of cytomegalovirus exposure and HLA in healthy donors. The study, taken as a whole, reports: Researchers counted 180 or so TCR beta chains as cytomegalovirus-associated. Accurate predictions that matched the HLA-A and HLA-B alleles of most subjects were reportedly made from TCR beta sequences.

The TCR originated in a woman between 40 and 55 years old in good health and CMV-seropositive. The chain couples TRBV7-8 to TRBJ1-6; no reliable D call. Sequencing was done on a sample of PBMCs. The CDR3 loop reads CASSLVVAYSPLHF. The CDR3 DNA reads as TGTGCCAGCAGCTTAGTTGTGGCCTATTCACCCCTCCACTTT.